This T cell receptor beta chain is from a study of cytomegalovirus exposure and HLA in healthy donors (dated by TCRdb to about 2017). About the full investigation: According to an earlier analysis of around 600 of the donors, roughly 180 million T cells yielded over 100 million unique TCR beta sequences and about 280 Gb of sequence data. All discovery cohort repertoires had been generated on a single sequencing platform. To decide whether each TCR beta V gene segment behaved as functional or pseudogenic, an earlier analysis of approximately 620 of the donors relied on high-throughput TCR beta sequencing. HLA typing included class I and class II loci at four-digit resolution. An early release that covered about 640 HLA-typed donors contained about 300 gigabases of sequencing data and some 87 million unique TCR sequences. Because of strong linkage in the cohort, five DR-DQ haplotypes were treated as single units for association and clustering. Typing coverage differed by locus: A, B, C, DRB1 and DQB1 were typed in about 620-630 donors, DQA1 in approximately 520, DPA1 in 600 to 610, and DPB1 in 450 to 490. A later analysis re-analyzed previously published TCR beta repertoires from about 600 donors and added high-resolution HLA genotyping to study TCR occurrence patterns. Among the roughly 400 genotyped donors, about 83% belonged to the genetic ancestry cluster associated with self-reported Caucasian donors. To predict cytomegalovirus infection status, the study brought together high-throughput TCR immunosequencing, statistical association of individual TCRs with disease status, and machine learning. In a later genetic analysis, genome-wide SNP genotypes for about 55% of the roughly 670 donors were used, and that subset was treated as a discovery cohort. The later analysis used no new phenotypic data to find candidate immune exposures, relying instead on TCR beta sequences and their occurrence across donors. The study used immunosequencing to profile the T cell repertoires of about 670 subjects and linked those repertoires to cytomegalovirus serostatus. Donor age, sex, ethnicity and CMV serostatus were compiled together with the repertoire data. The study was designed to test whether signatures of past pathogen exposure could be identified by cataloging public T cell receptors. Among under 450 genotyped donors of the cohort, an average of roughly 240,000 unique TCR beta nucleotide sequences were sequenced per donor, around 20% of them non-productive. Besides the first cohort of roughly 640 subjects, a separate validation cohort made up of around 120 different subjects was used. General conclusions and limits of the study: When HLA alleles, especially DR and DQ, strongly co-occurred, TCR associations were difficult to assign to individual alleles. The study listed approximately 150 TCR beta chains as associated with cytomegalovirus. In a later genetic analysis, a missense DCLRE1C variant was associated with V-gene and J-gene trimming of TCR beta chains, and the association was replicated in an independent cohort. In a later analysis, TCR association rates were found to vary across HLA loci, with the most associated TCRs seen for DRB1 alleles and the fewest for HLA-C alleles. The classifier was reported to diagnose cytomegalovirus status with high specificity and sensitivity in both the original cohort and the validation cohort. The authors suggested that the approach could potentially be generalized to other disease states and immunological phenotypes. HLA typing was unavailable for some donors at each locus, so association tests used only the typed subset. In an earlier analysis of about 600 of the donors, most TCR beta V segments appeared in productive rearrangements about 87% or about 30% of the time, broadly matching IMGT annotations. A later analysis associated approximately 17,000 TCR beta sequences with specific HLA alleles at a false discovery rate of 0.05. Correlated functional status among segregating V segments might be attributable to linkage disequilibrium, but an unknown experimental factor could not be ruled out. The earlier analysis of some 560 of the donors excluded roughly 17 rarely observed V segments, including chromosome 9 orphons, because counts were too low. While some public TCRs were present in many individuals, most TCR sequences turned up only very rarely across donors. A further reported finding was that TCR beta sequences accurately predicted the HLA-A and HLA-B alleles for most subjects in the first cohort. A few of the identified cytomegalovirus-associated TCR beta chains were confirmed in vitro to be specific for cytomegalovirus antigens. The cohort was sequenced for TCR beta chains only, and without alpha or paired-chain data the features that could be detected were limited. For the cohort, immune exposure information was limited to CMV serostatus. Several of the top co-occurrence clusters appeared to be linked to parvovirus B19, influenza, CMV and Epstein-Barr virus, according to a later analysis. In a later genetic analysis, fewer N-insertions in productive TCRs were reported among donors in an Asian-associated ancestry cluster than the approximately 710-donor mean. A later analysis found that HLA-associated TCR beta chains were more clonally expanded and had lower generation probabilities than equally common non-associated chains. A later analysis found that most CMV-associated TCR beta chains appeared HLA-restricted, with HLA associations seemingly driven largely by CMV exposure. A group of highly shared sequence variants was considered likely to be a technical artifact of the sequencing pipeline. The presence/absence analyses assumed that sequencing depth was roughly uniform across donors, and that assumption may not be true. Some IMGT-functional V segments, including TRBV6-2 and TRBV6-3, could not be told apart with the 87-base-pair reads, so those segments were excluded.

In total, 500 to 700 healthy bone marrow donors made up the cohort. Cohort members were all nominally healthy when sampled, although unrecorded immune exposures were likely present. The donor tested CMV seropositive and was one of the 289 seropositive cohort members. Every donor gave a peripheral blood sample, and the peripheral blood mononuclear cells from that sample were used for TCR beta sequencing. The Qiagen DNeasy Blood Extraction Kit was used to extract genomic DNA from the blood cell samples. Libraries were constructed by the immunoSEQ multiplex PCR assay. A mixture of 60 forward primers for TCR Vbeta segments and 13 reverse primers for TCR Jbeta segments was used in the multiplex PCR. The CDR3 region of rearranged TCR beta genes was amplified from genomic DNA with a multiplex PCR assay. The Illumina HiSeq System was used to sequence the amplified TCR beta libraries as 87-base-pair reads. The authors processed their data as follows. A later analysis counted 75 million to 100 million unique TCR beta chains across the 690 or so repertoires, and 9.5 million to 11 million of these chains were shared by at least two donors. Raw reads were error-corrected and collapsed into unique sequences with a nearest-neighbor algorithm that merged closely related sequences to remove PCR and sequencing errors. V, D and J gene segments were assigned by aligning CDR3 sequences to IMGT reference sequences. Each retained sequence needed at least a six-nucleotide match to both a V gene segment and a J gene segment. Rearrangements were called productive when the CDR3 lacked stop codons and stayed in frame with V and J; all others were non-productive. CDR3 was defined according to IMGT convention as the region running from the second conserved V-encoded cysteine to the conserved J-encoded phenylalanine. Sequences without an unambiguous match to a single V gene segment were excluded from the earlier analysis of 450 to 650 of the donors. An earlier analysis of under 750 of the donors called V segments functional above 56.7% productive rearrangements and segregating when the between-donor standard deviation exceeded 5%. To diagnose cytomegalovirus status from the catalog of TCR beta chain sequences, a statistical classification framework was built. In a later analysis, TCR nucleotide sequences were compared against IMGT/GENE-DB human TR gene sequences so that V and J genes could be assigned. A later analysis assigned CDR3 sequences and most-parsimonious VDJ recombination scenarios with the TCRdist pipeline. In a later analysis, every TCR beta chain was defined by the combination of its CDR3 amino acid sequence and its V-gene family, and reads without a unique V-gene family were dropped. In a later analysis, fewer than 650 highly shared, low-generation-probability nucleotide sequences were removed to address suspected cross-contamination and a sequencing artifact. A later analysis calculated a clonal expansion index for each public chain from normalized within-repertoire ranks of inferred template counts. Generation probabilities in a later analysis came from a VDJ recombination model fitted to out-of-frame rearrangements, and those results were checked against IGoR. A later analysis scored TCR-TCR, TCR-HLA and TCR-CMV co-occurrence with hypergeometric tests, applying a repertoire-size bias correction to TCR pairs. False discovery rates were estimated in a later analysis by permuting HLA or CMV assignments 20 times. In a later analysis, co-occurring TCRs were grouped using DBSCAN, with TCRdist sequence similarity added in when clustering inside HLA-allele-positive subsets. Repertoires with fewer than 30,000 or more than 120,000 public chains were left out of co-occurrence clustering, as were five repertoires with anomalous nucleotide sharing. TCRdb holds this immuneACCESS table with in-frame rearrangements only. Some clones are missing; in checked studies, unresolved V genes explain under half, and the rest has no known cause. The V and J calls and clone size come from that table; D and trimming were worked out from the DNA. The sample contains 60,000 to 85,000 clones, under 80% of them found a single time. 4.9% of the sample is held by the ten biggest clonotypes.

As for this clone: Its antigen remains unidentified. Base qualities are missing; no much larger clone stands one base away.

Via the germline V gene, CDR1 is MGHRA and CDR2 YSYEKL. The CDR3 holds 16 amino acids from the cysteine to the phenylalanine. Here the CDR3 DNA is all that survives: 48 bases in frame from base 1. V is pruned by 4 bases and J by 5 bases, leaving 14 bases of the junction without a gene match. The rearranged segments are TRBV4-1 and TRBJ2-7, and TRBD2 matches 7 of the central bases. The specimen was PBMCs. This sequence originates from a man aged 60-69 years in good health and CMV-seropositive. Here the CDR3 is given as CASSLKIVAGGDEQYF. In nucleotides, the sequence is TGCGCCAGCAGCCTCAAGATCGTAGCGGGCGGGGACGAGCAGTACTTC.